These T cell receptor beta chains were read from a single sample in a study of T cells in tuberculosis. Produced via immunoSEQ multiplex PCR; TCRdb's table is partial and in-frame only. The profile covers about 58,000 clones, with approximately 88% appearing a single time and about a fifth taken by the ten largest. Sequencing input: CD1b-GMM tetramer-negative cells sorted from PBMCs. The receptor set was obtained from an adult woman with latent tuberculosis. Both conserved end residues are trimmed from each CDR3. Each record gives: J gene, V gene, CDR3 protein.

>TRBJ2-1|TRBV7-7
ASSPYQGNNEQF
>TRBJ1-2|TRBV6-1
ASSEWVLGLYGYT
>TRBJ1-4|TRBV7-2
ASSLVGGVGEKLF
>TRBJ1-3|TRBV18
ASSPEYKAASGNTIY
>TRBJ1-2|TRBV28
ASSFTNYGYT
>TRBJ2-5|TRBV28
ASEWGGRLRETQY
>TRBJ2-1|TRBV7-9
ASSWGLAGLNEQF
>TRBJ2-2|TRBV4-2
ASSQALSGSMGELF
>TRBJ2-2|TRBV19
ASSPASGGWTGELF
>TRBJ1-5|TRBV28
ASSLWGPLGGNQPQH
>TRBJ1-2|TRBV29-1
SADRQGNGYT
>TRBJ2-1|TRBV30
AWGTSGRNEQF
>TRBJ2-1|TRBV4-3
ASSQDSSSYNEQF
>TRBJ2-5|TRBV5-6
ASSWFLAGGPETQY
>TRBJ2-2|TRBV4-1
ASSLYSQGPLETGELF
>TRBJ1-1|TRBV30
AWSVDGGTEAF